A single sample gave rise to the 5 T cell receptor beta chains below, sequenced in a study of cytomegalovirus exposure and HLA in healthy donors. PCR primers comprised 60 Vbeta and 13 Jbeta primers. The protocol was immunoSEQ multiplex PCR, while the TCRdb copy is restricted to in-frame clones and leaves out a portion. The sample includes about 130,000 clones. The sequenced sample was PBMCs. These receptor sequences come from a woman aged 60 to 75 in good health and CMV-seronegative.

The rearrangement joins TRBV5-1 to TRBJ2-3, with D hard to call. This CDR3 region has 14 residues. CDR1 and CDR2 from the germline V gene are SGHRS and YFSETQ. V was pared by 2 bases and J by 4 bases, with 11 bases between. The CDR3 sequence is CASSFNPRADTQYF. CDR3 sequence (DNA): TGCGCCAGCAGCTTCAACCCCCGGGCAGATACGCAGTATTTT. The full variable domain, completed using reference TRBV5-1 and TRBJ2-3, is KAGVTQTPRYLIKTRGQQVTLSCSPISGHRSVSWYQQTPGQGLQFLFEYFSETQRNKGNFPGRFSGRQFSNSRSEMNVSTLELGDSALYLCASSFNPRADTQYFGPGTRLTVL.

As concerns this clone: Other DNA sequences in this sample translate to the same CDR3. The chain combines TRBV2 with TRBJ2-3; the match to TRBD1 covers 8 bases. The CDR3 covers 15 residues. CDR1 and CDR2 from the germline V gene are SNHLY and FYNNEI. The junction had 10 bases not matched to a gene; V was cut back by 6 bases and J by 5 bases. The CDR3 DNA follows: TGTGCCAGCAGCCCCGACAGGGGCGGCGGAGATACGCAGTATTTT. Protein product: CASSPDRGGGDTQYF.

The rearrangement joins TRBV7-9 to TRBJ1-2; a possible D gene is TRBD1 (5 bases). V lost 2 bases to trimming and J lost 3 bases, with 10 bases between them. The CDR3 covers 14 residues. Germline CDR1 is SEHNR and CDR2 is FQNEAQ (reference sequence). CDR3 DNA sequence: TGTGCCAGCAGCTTACAAGCAGGGTACTATGGCTACACCTTC. This sequence encodes CASSLQAGYYGYTF.

CDR3 region: CASRGVRDRVGMDEQFF. Written as DNA, the CDR3 is TGTGCCAGCCGTGGTGTCCGCGACAGGGTTGGGATGGATGAGCAGTTCTTC. The V and J genes are TRBV2 and TRBJ2-1; 7 bases fit TRBD1. J lost 8 bases, V lost 8 bases, and 21 bases had no gene match. This CDR3 has 17 residues. Germline lookup yields CDR1 SNHLY and CDR2 FYNNEI.

With regard to this clone: One end of the junction varies from germline; a read error may be responsible. Other nucleotide sequences in the sample specify the same CDR3. V and J are TRBV7-3 and TRBJ2-1; possible D gene TRBD1, 6 bases. Germline values: CDR1 SGHTA, CDR2 FQGTGA. This CDR3 spans 15 amino acids. CDR3 in amino acids: CASSRGDKTKNEQFF. The CDR3 nucleotides are TGTGCAAGCAGCCGAGGGGACAAAACTAAAAATGAGCAGTTCTTC. Looking up the rest from reference TRBV7-3 and TRBJ2-1 gives the full variable domain: GAGVSQTPSNKVTEKGKYVELRCDPISGHTALYWYRQSLGQGPEFLIYFQGTGAADDSGLPNDRFFAVRPEGSVSTLKIQRTERGDSAVYLCASSRGDKTKNEQFFGPGTRLTVL.